This T cell receptor beta chain was sequenced during a study of neurological immune-mediated disorders. This clonotype was seen many times. TCRdb processed the 5' RACE reads anew with MiXCR; each CDR3 protein has one entry. The sample includes approximately 48,000 distinct CDR3 sequences, around 16% of them seen just once. The sample taken for sequencing was PBMCs. The receptor was derived from a man aged 60-69 years in good health.

The CDR3 sequence is CASRFGTVGNEKLFF. CDR3 DNA: TGCGCCAGCAGATTCGGGACAGTTGGTAATGAAAAACTGTTTTTT. This chain connects TRBV5-1 to TRBJ1-4, with 7 bases fitting TRBD1. Germline V lookup: CDR1 SGHRS, CDR2 YFSETQ. J was trimmed by 4 bases and V by 5 bases; bases with no gene match: 8. CDR3 size: 15 residues. The variable domain in full, completed from reference TRBV5-1 and TRBJ1-4, reads KAGVTQTPRYLIKTRGQQVTLSCSPISGHRSVSWYQQTPGQGLQFLFEYFSETQRNKGNFPGRFSGRQFSNSRSEMNVSTLELGDSALYLCASRFGTVGNEKLFFGSGTQLSVL.